This TCR beta chain was sequenced in a study of OX40 agonist ivuxolimab in advanced cancers. This CDR3 has 16 amino acids. Comments on this clone: Its target is not known.

Study conclusions and caveats: More expanded clones were seen, on average, in CD8+ T cells than in CD4+.

Profiled with immunoSEQ multiplex PCR; TCRdb holds only in-frame clones, not every one. The sample lists 9,500 to 13,000 clones; roughly 90% were seen once. The V call is TRBV21-1, the J call TRBJ2-7. TRBV21-1 is a known pseudogene. The receptor was isolated from an adult with an advanced solid tumor such as melanoma, head and neck, liver or kidney cancer. The source material was CD4+ or CD8+ T cells sorted from blood, sampled in a trial of the OX40 agonist ivuxolimab. CDR3 nucleotide sequence: TGTGCCAGCAGCAAAGTGAACGGGCGGAGCTCCTACGAGCAGTACTTC. Protein sequence: CASSKVNGRSSYEQYF.